These 7 T cell receptor beta chains came from one sample sequenced in a study of blood T cell repertoires in COVID-19. Sequencing was performed with immunoSEQ multiplex PCR; in TCRdb, only in-frame clones are kept and a portion is missing. The sample gives 120,000 or so clones, approximately 74% of which show up once; more than 5.5% is in the top ten. The sequenced sample consisted of peripheral blood. The receptor source for this set is a man in his sixties with acute or convalescent COVID-19.

In DNA form, the CDR3 reads TGTGCCAGCAGTCCAGGGACACCTAACTATGGCTACACCTTC. It encodes CASSPGTPNYGYTF. The rearrangement links TRBV28 to TRBJ1-2; a weak D match, TRBD1 (6 bases). Germline V gene lookup returns CDR1 MDHEN and CDR2 SYDVKM. This CDR3 comprises 14 residues. V shed 5 bases and J shed 0 bases, with 10 bases lying between them.

This chain joins TRBV2 and TRBJ2-7; D possibly corresponds to TRBD1 (6 bases). CDR1 and CDR2 from the germline V gene are SNHLY and FYNNEI. V dropped 7 bases and J dropped 3 bases, with 22 bases sitting between them. This CDR3 is built from 16 residues. The CDR3: CASNSADRQENYEQYF. Here the CDR3 DNA reads TGTGCCAGCAACTCCGCGGACAGACAAGAGAACTACGAGCAGTACTTC. The full variable domain, its missing parts supplied by reference TRBV2 and TRBJ2-7, is EPEVTQTPSHQVTQMGQEVILRCVPISNHLYFYWYRQILGQKVEFLVSFYNNEISEKSEIFDDQFSVERPDGSNFTLKIRSTKLEDSAMYFCASNSADRQENYEQYFGPGTRLTVT.

This clone was found a few times. The rearrangement uses TRBV5-6 and TRBJ2-2; maybe TRBD1 (6 bases). Germline-derived CDR1 and CDR2 are SGHDT and YYEEEE. This CDR3 comprises 16 residues. With 4 bases removed from V and 4 bases from J, the gap between germline ends came to 17 bases. CDR3 loop: CASSPGVGSGTGELFF. In DNA form, the CDR3 reads TGTGCCAGCAGCCCAGGGGTGGGGTCGGGCACCGGGGAGCTGTTTTTT.

V gene TRBV30 combines with J gene TRBJ1-6; D is perhaps TRBD1 (5 bases). This CDR3 spans 14 amino acids. V lost 3 bases to trimming and J lost 5 bases, with 11 bases between them. Per germline, CDR1 GTSNPN and CDR2 SVGIG (reference sequence). This CDR3 is CAWSRGVNNSPLHF. The CDR3 region has the DNA TGTGCCTGGAGCCGGGGGGTCAATAATTCACCCCTCCACTTT.

The gene calls are TRBV7-8 and TRBJ1-3; 7 nucleotides agree with TRBD1. From germline, CDR1 is SGHVS and CDR2 FQNEAQ. This CDR3 contains 14 residues. Trimming at V came to 0 bases and at J to 4 bases, leaving 0 bases not matched to a gene. CDR3 nucleotide sequence: TGTGCCAGCAGCTTAGCACAGGGGGGAAACACCATATATTTT. This encodes CASSLAQGGNTIYF.

This clone was counted only a few times. The chain couples TRBV3-1 (or the pseudogene TRBV3-2) to TRBJ2-5; a possible D gene is TRBD2 (5 bases). The V end was cut by 2 bases, the J end by 5 bases, with 9 bases between. The CDR3 runs 13 residues. CDR1 is LGHDT, CDR2 YNNKEL, per germline (reference sequence). DNA for the CDR3: TGTGCCAGCAGCCAATGGGAGTTGGAGACCCAGTACTTC. This codes for CASSQWELETQYF.

In its sample, this clone was seen a few times. The chain carries TRBV10-2 and TRBJ1-2, with 8 bases identical to TRBD1. This CDR3 has 13 amino acids. Germline V gene sequence: CDR1 WSHSY, CDR2 SAAADI. Trimming cost V 5 bases and J 5 bases; bases outside gene matches: 4. This chain's CDR3 is CASSFDRGYGYTF. Here the CDR3 DNA reads TGCGCCAGCAGTTTCGACAGGGGATATGGCTACACCTTC.